This T cell receptor beta chain was recovered during a study of PD-1 blockade in classical Hodgkin lymphoma. This clone was seen once. Its antigen is not known. Here immunoSEQ multiplex PCR was the method, and the copy in TCRdb shows in-frame clones only, minus some. The data contain 70,000 or so clones, 71% of them singletons. Whole-study results and caveats: Relative to healthy donors, newly diagnosed patients reportedly had lower baseline TCR diversity, which was reported as lower still in relapsed/refractory patients. Whereas CD4+ TCR diversity had risen significantly by C4D1, CD8+ TCR diversity had not.

CDR3 length: 17 residues. Trimming took off 1 base at V and 1 base at J, with 15 bases between the two ends. Per the germline V gene, CDR1 is SGHAT and CDR2 is FQNNGV. Relapses following autologous stem cell transplantation were seen in all patients, with brentuximab vedotin exposure varying. This receptor was obtained from a human donor with classical Hodgkin lymphoma. The source was peripheral blood mononuclear cells (PBMCs), collected before the second cycle of nivolumab. The rearrangement links TRBV11-2 to TRBJ2-3; D unresolved. CDR3 residues: CASSLGWVGHRTDTQYF. In DNA, the CDR3 is TGTGCCAGCAGCTTAGGATGGGTTGGGCACCGCACAGATACGCAGTATTTT. Complete variable domain (other parts from reference TRBV11-2 and TRBJ2-3): EAGVAQSPRYKIIEKRQSVAFWCNPISGHATLYWYQQILGQGPKLLIQFQNNGVVDDSQLPKDRFSAERLKGVDSTLKIQPAKLEDSAVYLCASSLGWVGHRTDTQYFGPGTRLTVL.